The 12 T cell receptor beta chains below all came from one sample that was sequenced in a study of shared clonotypes between healthy human individuals. Only in-frame clones appear in the TCRdb table, and some are missing; sequencing was by immunoSEQ multiplex PCR. The data hold about 1 million clones, with under 80% observed a single time. The sample comprised memory CD4+ T cells sorted from blood. As to subset: CD45RA-negative fraction. All receptors derive from a young man in good health.

The V call is TRBV14, the J call TRBJ1-3; D ambiguous. Germline values: CDR1 SGHDN, CDR2 FVKESK. V was shortened by 1 base and J by 8 bases, with 12 bases between the two germline ends. This CDR3 is built from 14 residues. The DNA for the CDR3 is TGTGCCAGCAGCCAAGTATCGGCAGATGACACCATATATTTT. Translating gives CASSQVSADDTIYF.

V gene TRBV18 combines with J gene TRBJ2-7; TRBD1 matches 7 bases. Germline trimming cut 2 bases from V and 4 bases from J; bases unmatched to any gene: 2. The CDR3 runs to 13 residues. Germline V gene data show CDR1 as KGHSH and CDR2 as LQKENI. The CDR3 sequence is CASSPVTGYEQYF. The CDR3 DNA reads as TGTGCCAGCTCACCAGTGACAGGGTACGAGCAGTACTTC.

V gene TRBV7-8 combines with J gene TRBJ1-6; TRBD1 might be the D (5 bases). V dropped 5 bases and J dropped 6 bases, with 11 bases sitting between them. The CDR3 runs to 14 residues. The germline V gene has CDR1 SGHVS and CDR2 FQNEAQ. The DNA for the CDR3 is TGTGCCAGCAGCATGGGACTCGCTAATTCACCCCTCCACTTT. The encoded protein is CASSMGLANSPLHF.

The J gene is TRBJ2-7, the V gene TRBV19; 7 bases are shared with TRBD2. Germline CDR1 reads LNHDA; CDR2 reads SQIVND (reference sequence). Unmatched junction bases numbered 9, after V lost 6 bases and J lost 4 bases. This CDR3 spans 14 amino acids. This chain's CDR3 is CASSHRGTTYEQYF. In nucleotides, the CDR3 is TGTGCCAGTAGCCATCGGGGGACTACATACGAGCAGTACTTC. Filled out from reference TRBV19 and TRBJ2-7, the complete variable domain reads DGGITQSPKYLFRKEGQNVTLSCEQNLNHDAMYWYRQDPGQGLRLIYYSQIVNDFQKGDIAEGYSVSREKKESFPLTVTSAQKNPTAFYLCASSHRGTTYEQYFGPGTRLTVT.

V gene TRBV6-1 combines with J gene TRBJ2-5; the D is unclear. This CDR3 contains 16 residues. Trimming shortened V by 4 bases and J by 5 bases, and 20 bases separated the two germline ends. The germline V gene encodes CDR1 MNHNS and CDR2 SASEGT. In DNA, the CDR3 is TGTGCCAGCAGTGTAGGGTCGGCCCGCGTGATTGAGACCCAGTACTTC. Protein product: CASSVGSARVIETQYF.

The J gene is TRBJ2-7, the V gene TRBV5-1, with D perhaps matching TRBD1 (6 bases). V was shortened by 5 bases and J by 5 bases, with 11 bases between the two germline ends. The CDR3 runs 12 residues. The germline V gene has CDR1 SGHRS and CDR2 YFSETQ. CDR3 DNA: TGCGCCAGCAGTTTTCAGGGGAACGAGCAGTACTTC. Translating gives CASSFQGNEQYF.

DNA for the CDR3: TGTGCCAGCAGTTTGGGAGGGGTGGCCAATCAGCCCCAGCATTTT. It translates to CASSLGGVANQPQHF. The chain joins TRBV27 to TRBJ1-5; D might be TRBD1 (5 bases). CDR1 and CDR2 from the germline V gene are MNHEY and SMNVEV (reference sequence). The CDR3 totals 15 residues. Trimming shortened V by 3 bases and J by 3 bases, and 12 bases separated the two germline ends.

Of note for this clone: This likely stems from a read error, as it lies one base from a far larger clone. DNA of the CDR3: TGTGCCAGCAGCAGGAACACTGAAGCTTTCTTT. Its translation: CASSRNTEAFF. The V and J genes are TRBV7-3 and TRBJ1-1; D gene unclear. Germline CDR1 is SGHTA and CDR2 is FQGTGA. Trimming took 5 bases from V and 1 from J, leaving 2 bases between them. The CDR3 runs 11 residues.

The rearrangement joins TRBV6-6 to TRBJ1-2; perhaps TRBD1 as D (6 bases). Germline V gene sequence: CDR1 MNHNY, CDR2 SVGAGI (reference sequence). Trimming removed 6 bases from V and 5 bases from J, with 16 bases in between. This CDR3 is 14 amino acids long. In nucleotides, the CDR3 is TGTGCCAGCAGCCCGGACAGACGGGGGTATGGCTACACCTTC. It translates to CASSPDRRGYGYTF.

The J gene is TRBJ2-2, the V gene TRBV18; TRBD2 matches 8 bases. This CDR3 is built from 14 residues. Germline V gene sequence: CDR1 KGHSH, CDR2 LQKENI. Germline trimming cut 7 bases from V and 5 bases from J; bases unmatched to any gene: 6. The CDR3 here is CASCRSGGTGELFF. For the CDR3, the DNA is TGTGCCAGCTGCAGGAGCGGGGGTACCGGGGAGCTGTTTTTT.

DNA of the CDR3: TGTGCCAGTTCCCGGGAGGACAGGGTGGTGGTCCGTCAGCCCCAGCATTTT. Amino acid sequence: CASSREDRVVVRQPQHF. The V gene is TRBV19, the J gene TRBJ1-5; 8 positions agree with TRBD1. The CDR3 totals 17 residues. Germline CDR1 and CDR2: LNHDA and SQIVND (reference sequence). With 8 bases clipped from V and 6 bases from J, the junction kept 18 bases outside the gene matches.

The chain has TRBV7-2 and TRBJ1-5, with a possible D match to TRBD1 (5 bases). Trimming took 4 bases from V and 1 from J, leaving 11 bases between them. CDR1 is SGHTA, CDR2 FQGNSA, per germline. This CDR3 has 15 amino acids. In DNA form, the CDR3 reads TGTGCCAGCAGCTCAGGGTTAGAGAGCAATCAGCCCCAGCATTTT. Protein product: CASSSGLESNQPQHF.